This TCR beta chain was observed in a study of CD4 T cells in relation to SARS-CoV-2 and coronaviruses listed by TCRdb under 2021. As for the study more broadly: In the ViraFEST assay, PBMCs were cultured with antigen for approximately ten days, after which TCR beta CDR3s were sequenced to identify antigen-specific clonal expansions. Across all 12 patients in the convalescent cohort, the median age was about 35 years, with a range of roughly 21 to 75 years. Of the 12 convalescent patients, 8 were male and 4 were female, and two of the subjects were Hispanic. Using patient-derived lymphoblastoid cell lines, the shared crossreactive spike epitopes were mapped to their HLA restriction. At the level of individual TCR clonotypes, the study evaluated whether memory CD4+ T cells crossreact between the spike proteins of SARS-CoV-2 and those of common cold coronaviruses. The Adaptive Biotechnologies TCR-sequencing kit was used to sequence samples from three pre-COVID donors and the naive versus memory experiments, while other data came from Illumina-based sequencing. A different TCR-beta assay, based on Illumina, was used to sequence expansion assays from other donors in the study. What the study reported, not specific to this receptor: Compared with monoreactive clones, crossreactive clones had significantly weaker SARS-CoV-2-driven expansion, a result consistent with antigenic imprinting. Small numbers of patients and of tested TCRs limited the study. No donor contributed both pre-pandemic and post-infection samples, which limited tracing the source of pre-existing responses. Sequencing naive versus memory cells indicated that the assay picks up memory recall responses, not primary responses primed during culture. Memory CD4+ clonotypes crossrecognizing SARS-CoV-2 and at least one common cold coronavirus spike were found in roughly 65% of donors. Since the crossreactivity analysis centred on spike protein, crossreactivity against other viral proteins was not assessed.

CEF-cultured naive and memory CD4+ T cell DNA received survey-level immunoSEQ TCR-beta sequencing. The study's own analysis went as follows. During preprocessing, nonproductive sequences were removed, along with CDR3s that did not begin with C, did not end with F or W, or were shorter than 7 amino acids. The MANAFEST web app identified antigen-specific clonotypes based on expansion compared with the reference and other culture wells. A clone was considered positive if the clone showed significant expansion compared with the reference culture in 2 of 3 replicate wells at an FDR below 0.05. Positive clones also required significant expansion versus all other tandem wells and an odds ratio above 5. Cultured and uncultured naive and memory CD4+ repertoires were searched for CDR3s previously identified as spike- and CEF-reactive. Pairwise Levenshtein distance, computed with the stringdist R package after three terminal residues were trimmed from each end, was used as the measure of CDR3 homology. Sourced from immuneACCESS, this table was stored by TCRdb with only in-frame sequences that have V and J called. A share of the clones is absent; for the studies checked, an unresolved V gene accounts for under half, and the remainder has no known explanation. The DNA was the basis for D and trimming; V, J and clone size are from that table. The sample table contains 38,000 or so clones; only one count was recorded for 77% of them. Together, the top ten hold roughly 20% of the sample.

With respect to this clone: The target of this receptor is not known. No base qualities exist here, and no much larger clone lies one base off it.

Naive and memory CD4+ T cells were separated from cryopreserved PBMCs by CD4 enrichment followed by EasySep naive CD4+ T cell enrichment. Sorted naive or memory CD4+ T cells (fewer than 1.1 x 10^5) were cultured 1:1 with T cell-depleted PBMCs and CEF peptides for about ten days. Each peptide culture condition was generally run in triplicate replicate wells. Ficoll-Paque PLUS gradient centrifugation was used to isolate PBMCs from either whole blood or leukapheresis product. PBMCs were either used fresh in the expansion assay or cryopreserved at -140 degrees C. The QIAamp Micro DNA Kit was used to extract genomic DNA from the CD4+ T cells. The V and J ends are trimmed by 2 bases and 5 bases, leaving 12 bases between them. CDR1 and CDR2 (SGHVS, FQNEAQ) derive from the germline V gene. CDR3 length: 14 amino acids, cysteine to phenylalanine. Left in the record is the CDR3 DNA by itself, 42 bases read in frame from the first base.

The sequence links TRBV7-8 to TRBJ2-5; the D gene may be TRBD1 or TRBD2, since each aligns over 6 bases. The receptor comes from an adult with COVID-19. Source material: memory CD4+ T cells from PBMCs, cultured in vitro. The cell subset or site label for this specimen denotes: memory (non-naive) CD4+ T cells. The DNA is TGTGCCAGCAGCTTATCGGGGGCCGGGGAGACCCAGTACTTC. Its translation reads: CASSLSGAGETQYF.